The 29 T cell receptor beta chains reported below all come from one sample, sequenced in a study of T-cell memory formation after mild COVID-19. TCRdb ran MiXCR on the 5' RACE reads and lists one entry per CDR3 protein. The sample shows 350,000 to 450,000 distinct CDR3 sequences, 25% to 30% of them seen only once. The sample was PBMCs or a T cell subset sorted from them (not recorded which). The origin of the receptors is an adult woman who had mild COVID-19 (a few samples of this study predate the infection). Cell type and time point are not known.

This clonotype was counted between two and nine times. The genes are TRBV4-3 and TRBJ2-7; 8 bases are shared with TRBD2. This CDR3 is built from 14 residues. The junction had 7 bases not matched to a gene; V was cut back by 4 bases and J by 5 bases. The V gene's germline CDR1 is LGHNA and CDR2 YSLEER. This CDR3 is CASSPRGSGDEQYF. In DNA, the CDR3 is TGCGCCAGCAGCCCACGGGGTAGCGGGGACGAGCAGTACTTC.

The CDR3 DNA reads as TGTGCCAGCAGCTCGGAGCCGGGACAACCCATATACACCTTC. Amino acid sequence: CASSSEPGQPIYTF. The chain recombines TRBV5-5 with TRBJ1-2; D may be TRBD1 (6 bases). Germline V gene data show CDR1 as SGHKS and CDR2 as YYEKEE (reference sequence). The CDR3 contains 14 residues. Trimming pared 3 bases from V and 11 bases from J, leaving 20 bases between.

This clonotype occurred a few times. The chain carries TRBV23-1 and TRBJ1-2; D is perhaps TRBD1 (6 bases). TRBV23-1 is an ORF, and what it does is uncertain. V lost 3 bases to trimming and J lost 8 bases, with 22 bases between them. CDR3 length equals 16 residues. As DNA, the CDR3 is TGCGCCAGCAGTCAGTACAGAACAGGGACACGAATCGGCTACACCTTC. As protein: CASSQYRTGTRIGYTF.

The chain recombines TRBV29-1 with TRBJ2-1; 13 bases fit TRBD2. The V and J ends lost 5 bases and 0 bases, in that order; junction bases with no gene match: 10. The CDR3 runs to 18 residues. Per the germline V gene, CDR1 is SQVTM and CDR2 is ANQGSEA. CDR3 nucleotides: TGCAGCGTTCAATCCTGGACTAGCGGGAGAAGCTCCTACAATGAGCAGTTCTTC. Translated, it gives CSVQSWTSGRSSYNEQFF.

The chain carries TRBV24-1 and TRBJ2-1; D possibly uses TRBD1 or TRBD2 (5 bases each). The CDR3 extends over 15 amino acids. Germline V gives CDR1 KGHDR, CDR2 SFDVKD. Trimming stripped 3 bases from V and 4 bases from J, with 12 bases between. CDR3 bases: TGTGCCACCAGTGATCCGCAGGGACCATACAATGAGCAGTTCTTC. This gives the protein CATSDPQGPYNEQFF.

CDR3 sequence (DNA): TGTGCCAGCAGCTTAGACGGCGGGTCTGGCTACACCTTC. Protein: CASSLDGGSGYTF. The chain recombines TRBV11-2 with TRBJ1-2; D gene ambiguous. Germline V gene lookup returns CDR1 SGHAT and CDR2 FQNNGV. The CDR3 sequence is 13 residues long. V lost 0 bases, J lost 7 bases, and 9 bases lay in between.

This clonotype has only a few counts. This chain connects TRBV24-1 to TRBJ2-1; no firm D call. This CDR3 has 12 residues. V shed 5 bases and J shed 8 bases, with 9 bases lying between them. Germline CDR1 reads KGHDR; CDR2 reads SFDVKD. The CDR3 loop reads CATSGESHEQFF. The CDR3 bases are TGTGCCACCAGTGGAGAAAGTCATGAGCAGTTCTTC.

This clonotype has ten or more counts. The genes are TRBV12-3 or TRBV12-4 and TRBJ2-3; tentative D call: TRBD2 (6 bases). This CDR3 spans 12 amino acids. Trimming left V 4 bases short and J 7 bases short, with 9 bases between. CDR3 DNA: TGTGCCAGCAGTTCTAGCGTGAATACGCAGTATTTT. It codes for CASSSSVNTQYF.

The V call is TRBV29-1, the J call TRBJ2-1; no clear D. Germline values: CDR1 SQVTM, CDR2 ANQGSEA. This CDR3 is 11 amino acids long. Between the trimmed V and J ends, which lost 8 bases and 1 base, there was a span of 6 bases. Here the CDR3 DNA reads TGCAGCTCTGAGTCCTACAATGAGCAGTTCTTC. Translation gives CSSESYNEQFF.

This chain uses TRBV7-9 with TRBJ1-2; possible D gene TRBD1, 5 bases. V lost 5 bases, J lost 7 bases, and 23 bases lay in between. The CDR3 has 16 amino acids. Germline values: CDR1 SEHNR, CDR2 FQNEAQ (reference sequence). CDR3 protein: CASSRPDRRVRFGYTF. CDR3 in DNA: TGTGCCAGCAGCCGACCGGATCGCAGGGTGAGGTTTGGCTACACCTTC.

This rearrangement joins TRBV7-2 to TRBJ1-1, with D possibly being TRBD1 (5 bases). V was shortened by 1 base and J by 1 base, with 16 bases between the two germline ends. Germline V lookup: CDR1 SGHTA, CDR2 FQGNSA. The length of the CDR3 is 17 residues. CDR3 residues: CASSLGRVGSGNTEAFF. The DNA of the CDR3 is TGTGCCAGCAGCTTAGGCAGGGTGGGGTCCGGGAACACTGAAGCTTTCTTT. Full variable domain (outside the CDR3, taken from reference TRBV7-2 and TRBJ1-1): GAGVSQSPSNKVTEKGKDVELRCDPISGHTALYWYRQSLGQGLEFLIYFQGNSAPDKSGLPSDRFSAERTGGSVSTLTIQRTQQEDSAVYLCASSLGRVGSGNTEAFFGQGTRLTVV.

The chain employs TRBV5-1 and TRBJ2-3; no firm D call. This CDR3 spans 17 amino acids. Germline V gives CDR1 SGHRS, CDR2 YFSETQ. V gave up 0 bases and J gave up 0 bases, with 14 bases separating them. The DNA for the CDR3 is TGCGCCAGCAGCTTGGCCCCTGGATCCCCTAGCACAGATACGCAGTATTTT. It specifies CASSLAPGSPSTDTQYF.

The chain employs TRBV7-2 and TRBJ2-3; no clear D. This CDR3 contains 13 residues. Germline assignment: CDR1 SGHTA and CDR2 FQGNSA. V lost 6 bases and J 2 bases, leaving 9 bases between the germline ends. The CDR3 DNA is TGTGCCAGCAGGGAGTGGACCACAGATACGCAGTATTTT. It yields the protein CASREWTTDTQYF.

This chain uses TRBV4-3 with TRBJ2-7; D might be TRBD1 (6 bases). CDR3 length: 16 residues. Per the germline V gene, CDR1 is LGHNA and CDR2 is YSLEER. V was clipped by 0 bases and J by 4 bases, with 16 bases between them. CDR3 protein: CASSQDLGQGSYEQYF. The CDR3 DNA reads as TGCGCCAGCAGCCAAGATCTCGGGCAGGGGAGTTACGAGCAGTACTTC.

This clonotype was seen more than once but under ten times. The chain combines TRBV10-3 with TRBJ2-1, with 12 bases that match TRBD2. This CDR3 is 16 amino acids long. The junction had 4 bases not matched to a gene; V was cut back by 6 bases and J by 1 base. Germline V gene sequence: CDR1 ENHRY, CDR2 SYGVKD. The CDR3 bases are TGTGCCATCAGCGGGACTAGCGGGCCTTCCTACAATGAGCAGTTCTTC. Translating gives CAISGTSGPSYNEQFF.

The table lists this clonotype with a few counts. At one boundary the junction diverges from the germline segment, which might be a read error. This chain links TRBV7-6 with TRBJ2-1; D may be TRBD2 (6 bases). This CDR3 contains 18 residues. The V gene's germline CDR1 is SGHVS and CDR2 FNYEAQ. The chain's CDR3 is CASTLEEAGGKFYNEQFF. CDR3 coding DNA: TGTGCCAGCACCTTAGAGGAGGCGGGCGGGAAGTTTTACAATGAGCAGTTCTTC. The complete variable domain, with remaining parts taken from reference TRBV7-6 and TRBJ2-1, reads GAGVSQSPRYKVTKRGQDVALRCDPISGHVSLYWYRQALGQGPEFLTYFNYEAQQDKSGLPNDRFSAERPEGSISTLTIQRTEQRDSAMYRCASTLEEAGGKFYNEQFFGPGTRLTVL.

J is TRBJ2-5 and V is TRBV7-9, with TRBD1 identical over 8 bases. From germline, CDR1 is SEHNR and CDR2 FQNEAQ (reference sequence). Trimming cost V 5 bases and J 5 bases; bases outside gene matches: 25. The CDR3 runs to 20 residues. The CDR3 here is CASSGSGTGVELDLGETQYF. The CDR3 bases are TGTGCCAGCAGCGGATCCGGGACAGGAGTTGAATTGGACCTTGGGGAGACCCAGTACTTC. Filled out from reference TRBV7-9 and TRBJ2-5, the complete variable domain reads DTGVSQNPRHKITKRGQNVTFRCDPISEHNRLYWYRQTLGQGPEFLTYFQNEAQLEKSRLLSDRFSAERPKGSFSTLEIQRTEQGDSAMYLCASSGSGTGVELDLGETQYFGPGTRLLVL.

This chain joins TRBV12-3 or TRBV12-4 and TRBJ2-3, with D possibly being TRBD1 (6 bases). The V end lost 6 bases, the J end lost 3 bases, and 16 bases lay between the germline ends. The CDR3 is 15 amino acids. The CDR3 is CASSGRTANTDTQYF. The DNA of the CDR3 is TGTGCCAGCAGCGGTCGGACAGCTAATACAGATACGCAGTATTTT.

This clonotype showed up just once. The J gene is TRBJ2-3, the V gene TRBV2; 8 nucleotides align to TRBD2. The length of the CDR3 is 16 residues. Germline CDR1 reads SNHLY; CDR2 reads FYNNEI. V lost 8 bases, J lost 8 bases, and 18 bases stayed unmatched. The CDR3 protein is CASLVRSSGAPGTQYF. CDR3 coding DNA: TGTGCCAGCCTTGTAAGGAGTAGCGGGGCCCCGGGTACGCAGTATTTT.

Only one count was recorded for this clonotype. The V gene is TRBV7-9, the J gene TRBJ1-6; D may be TRBD1 (6 bases). The germline CDR1 and CDR2 sequences are SEHNR and FQNEAQ (reference sequence). The V and J ends lost 5 bases and 15 bases respectively, with 14 bases between them. CDR3 length: 12 amino acids. CDR3 DNA sequence: TGTGCCAGCAGCCTCCATGAGGGGGTCCTCCACTTT. Translated, it gives CASSLHEGVLHF.

The V call is TRBV29-1, the J call TRBJ1-2, with TRBD1 identical over 10 bases. Trimming took 7 bases from V and 6 from J; bases not matched to a gene: 5. The CDR3 is 12 amino acids. Germline V gene sequence: CDR1 SQVTM, CDR2 ANQGSEA. The CDR3 reads CSAMTGGNGYTF. In DNA form, the CDR3 reads TGCAGCGCCATGACAGGGGGCAATGGCTACACCTTC.

This clonotype was recorded a few times. The chain combines TRBV5-5 with TRBJ2-1; maybe TRBD1 (5 bases). The CDR3 extends over 13 amino acids. CDR1 and CDR2 from the germline V gene are SGHKS and YYEKEE (reference sequence). The V and J ends lost 2 bases and 5 bases respectively, with 8 bases between them. The CDR3: CASSLGVDNEQFF. The CDR3 region has the DNA TGTGCCAGCAGCTTAGGGGTTGACAATGAGCAGTTCTTC.

V gene TRBV20-1 combines with J gene TRBJ1-2; no definite D call. V lost 0 bases to trimming and J lost 5 bases, with 19 bases between them. The CDR3 covers 16 residues. CDR1 is DFQATT, CDR2 SNEGSKA, per germline (reference sequence). CDR3 DNA sequence: TGCAGTGCTAGAGATCGTACCACTGGGAGTCTTTATGGCTACACCTTC. This translates into CSARDRTTGSLYGYTF.

This rearrangement joins TRBV7-9 to TRBJ1-5; D is perhaps TRBD1 (5 bases). CDR1 and CDR2 (germline): SEHNR, FQNEAQ (reference sequence). V lost 3 bases, J lost 4 bases, and 7 bases lay in between. The CDR3 spans 13 residues. CDR3 sequence (DNA): TGTGCCAGCAGCTTGGGACCTAATCAGCCCCAGCATTTT. Its protein is CASSLGPNQPQHF.

The chain has TRBV7-2 and TRBJ2-1; TRBD2 is a possible D gene (5 bases). Germline values: CDR1 SGHTA, CDR2 FQGNSA. The CDR3 has 17 residues. The V gene lost 5 bases and the J gene lost 4 bases, with 21 bases spanning the gap. In DNA form, the CDR3 reads TGTGCCAGCAGCGCATCCTTGGGAGTGAAGCCGTACAATGAGCAGTTCTTC. Protein: CASSASLGVKPYNEQFF.

This clonotype was counted at least ten times. V and J are TRBV30 and TRBJ1-2; D possibly corresponds to TRBD1 (5 bases). Trimming removed 8 bases at V and 2 bases at J, with 18 bases between. The CDR3 extends over 14 amino acids. Germline V gene lookup returns CDR1 GTSNPN and CDR2 SVGIG (reference sequence). The CDR3 is CASPPRGNNYGYTF. The DNA for the CDR3 is TGTGCCAGCCCCCCAAGGGGAAACAACTATGGCTACACCTTC.

V and J are TRBV12-3 or TRBV12-4 and TRBJ1-1; unclear D gene. The CDR3 is made up of 14 amino acids. With 7 bases removed from V and 3 bases from J, the gap between germline ends came to 15 bases. CDR3: CASTPHGRYTEAFF. CDR3 nucleotides: TGTGCCAGCACCCCTCATGGGAGATACACTGAAGCTTTCTTT.

The chain has TRBV30 and TRBJ1-1, with 9 bases matching TRBD1. The V segment lost 5 bases and the J segment 4 bases; nucleotides outside the gene matches: 8. The CDR3 has 14 residues. The germline gives CDR1 GTSNPN, CDR2 SVGIG (reference sequence). The CDR3 here is CAWDGQGRVTEAFF. The CDR3, as DNA: TGTGCCTGGGACGGACAGGGGAGAGTCACTGAAGCTTTCTTT.

Only a few counts were recorded for this clonotype. The chain joins TRBV7-2 to TRBJ2-5, with D maybe TRBD1 (5 bases). Germline assignment: CDR1 SGHTA and CDR2 FQGNSA. The CDR3 spans 13 residues. Trimming removed 4 bases at V and 1 base at J, with 7 bases between. The CDR3 is CASSSTVQETQYF. CDR3 DNA: TGTGCCAGCAGCTCGACAGTCCAAGAGACCCAGTACTTC.